Listed below are T cell receptor beta chains from one sample, sequenced in a study of shared clonotypes between healthy human individuals. Assay used: immunoSEQ multiplex PCR; TCRdb lists only in-frame clones, some missing. The sample carries around 2.3 million clones, under 97% recorded once. The sample comprised naive CD4+ T cells sorted from blood. The source of these receptors is a man aged 18 to 29 in good health. CDR3s include the opening cysteine and the closing phenylalanine or tryptophan. D genes are given only for firm matches. Where a row states a size, it is once, few, many or the class of an expanded clone; other rows omit it.

D	J	size	V	DNA	CDR3
-	TRBJ2-2	-	TRBV7-2	TGTGCCAGCAGCTTAGTGCACAGGGTCCCCGGGGAGCTGTTTTTT	CASSLVHRVPGELFF
-	TRBJ2-4	-	TRBV19	TGTGCCAGTAGTATCCAGGGGGCCAAAAACATTCAGTACTTC	CASSIQGAKNIQYF
TRBD1	TRBJ1-2	-	TRBV19	TGTGCCAGTAGTAATCGAACCGGGACAGGGGGCTTCGGCTACACCTTC	CASSNRTGTGGFGYTF
-	TRBJ2-5	-	TRBV7-3	TGTGCCAGCAGCTTAATGGCAGGCTCACAAGAGACCCAGTACTTC	CASSLMAGSQETQYF
-	TRBJ2-7	-	TRBV6-5	TGTGCCAGCAGTTACAGGGGATCCTACGAGCAGTACTTC	CASSYRGSYEQYF
-	TRBJ1-6	-	TRBV9	TGTGCCAGCAGCGCTGCGGGGACTTTAAATTCACCCCTCCACTTT	CASSAAGTLNSPLHF
-	TRBJ1-2	once	TRBV27	TGTGCCAGCAGTTTATCTATGTACTATGGCTACACCTTC	CASSLSMYYGYTF
TRBD2	TRBJ2-3	-	TRBV25-1	TGTGCCAGCAGTGTTAGGGGAGGGACAGATACGCAGTATTTT	CASSVRGGTDTQYF
-	TRBJ1-2	-	TRBV6-5	TGTGCCAGCAGTTCGGGAAGCTATGGCTACACCTTC	CASSSGSYGYTF
TRBD1	TRBJ2-1	-	TRBV19	TGTGCCAGTAGTTCAACAGGGGTACGGGCCACCTACAATGAGCAGTTCTTC	CASSSTGVRATYNEQFF
-	TRBJ2-7	-	TRBV4-3	TGCGCCAGCAGCCAAGATTTTGGGCAGTGGGGGGCGGGCGAGCAGTACTTC	CASSQDFGQWGAGEQYF
-	TRBJ2-5	-	TRBV7-2	TGTGCCAGCAGCCCTTGGGAAAAAGAGACCCAGTACTTC	CASSPWEKETQYF
-	TRBJ1-5	-	TRBV7-9	TGTGCCAGCAGCTTAGGGGATTATCAGCCCCAGCATTTT	CASSLGDYQPQHF
-	TRBJ2-2	-	TRBV9	TGTGCCACGACCAGGGACGAGAGAGCCGGGGAGCTGTTTTTT	CATTRDERAGELFF
-	TRBJ2-7	-	TRBV15	TGTGCCACCAGCATAGGGGGTCCTGCTGGCGAGCAGTACTTC	CATSIGGPAGEQYF
-	TRBJ1-3	-	TRBV2	TGTGCCAGCAGTGAAGACAGGGCCCTAAACACCATATATTTT	CASSEDRALNTIYF
-	TRBJ2-5	few	TRBV19	TGTGCCAGTAGTATTGGATCAGGACAAGAGACCCAGTACTTC	CASSIGSGQETQYF
-	TRBJ1-1	-	TRBV5-4	TGTGCCAGCAGCTTGAATATTGTGAACACTGAAGCTTTCTTT	CASSLNIVNTEAFF
TRBD2	TRBJ2-7	-	TRBV6-1	TGTGCCAGCAGTGAAGCGCTGGGGGGAGGGCTTAAGCAGTACTTC	CASSEALGGGLKQYF
TRBD2	TRBJ2-3	-	TRBV11-2	TGTGCCAGCAGCCAAAGGGGAGGGACTAGCACATATGATACGCAGTATTTT	CASSQRGGTSTYDTQYF
-	TRBJ2-3	-	TRBV6-4	TGTGCCAGACTCTTATTCGGGGGCACAGATACGCAGTATTTT	CARLLFGGTDTQYF
-	TRBJ2-2	-	TRBV5-1	TGCGCCAGCAGCTTCGAGACTACACCGAACACCGGGGAGCTGTTTTTT	CASSFETTPNTGELFF
-	TRBJ2-1	-	TRBV4-1	TGCGCCAGCAGCCAAGCCCGACGGACTACAGGGCAGTTCTTC	CASSQARRTTGQFF
TRBD1	TRBJ1-2	-	TRBV18	TGTGCCAGCTCAAGCGGACAGGGCTTAGCTAACTATGGCTACACCTTC	CASSSGQGLANYGYTF
-	TRBJ2-2	-	TRBV7-9	TGTGCCAGCAGCTTAAAACCGGGACCGGCGCCGACCGGGGAGCTGTTTTTT	CASSLKPGPAPTGELFF
-	TRBJ1-4	-	TRBV5-1	TGCGCCAGCAGCCCCGCACGGGCAGCAACTAATGAAAAACTGTTTTTT	CASSPARAATNEKLFF
-	TRBJ2-3	-	TRBV7-9	TGTGCCAGCAGCCCCCTAAGACTAAGCACAGATACGCAGTATTTT	CASSPLRLSTDTQYF
-	TRBJ2-5	-	TRBV18	TGTGCCAGCTCACCCTCCGTGGAGGGGACCTACTTC	CASSPSVEGTYF
-	TRBJ1-1	once	TRBV6-5	TGTGCCAGCAGTTACTCCCAGGACCTGAACACTGAAGCTTTCTTT	CASSYSQDLNTEAFF
-	TRBJ1-1	-	TRBV5-1	TGCGCCAGCAGCGTAGTTTTGAGGGGTGGCGAAGCTTTCTTT	CASSVVLRGGEAFF
-	TRBJ2-2	-	TRBV10-3	TGTGCCATCAGTGAGCGGCTCACCGGGGAGCTGTTTTTT	CAISERLTGELFF